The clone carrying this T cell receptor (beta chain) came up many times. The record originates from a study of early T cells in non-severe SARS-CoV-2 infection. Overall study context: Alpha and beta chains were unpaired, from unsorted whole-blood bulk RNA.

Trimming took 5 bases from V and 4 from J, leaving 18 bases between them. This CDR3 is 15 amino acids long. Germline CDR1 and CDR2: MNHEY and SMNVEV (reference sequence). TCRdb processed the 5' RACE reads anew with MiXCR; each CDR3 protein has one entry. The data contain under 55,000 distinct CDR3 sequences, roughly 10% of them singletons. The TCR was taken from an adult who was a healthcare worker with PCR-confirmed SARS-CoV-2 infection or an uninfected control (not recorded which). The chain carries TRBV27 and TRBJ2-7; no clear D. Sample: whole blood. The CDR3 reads CASSPPGRALYEQYF. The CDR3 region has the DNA TGTGCCAGCAGTCCACCGGGCCGGGCCCTATACGAGCAGTACTTC.